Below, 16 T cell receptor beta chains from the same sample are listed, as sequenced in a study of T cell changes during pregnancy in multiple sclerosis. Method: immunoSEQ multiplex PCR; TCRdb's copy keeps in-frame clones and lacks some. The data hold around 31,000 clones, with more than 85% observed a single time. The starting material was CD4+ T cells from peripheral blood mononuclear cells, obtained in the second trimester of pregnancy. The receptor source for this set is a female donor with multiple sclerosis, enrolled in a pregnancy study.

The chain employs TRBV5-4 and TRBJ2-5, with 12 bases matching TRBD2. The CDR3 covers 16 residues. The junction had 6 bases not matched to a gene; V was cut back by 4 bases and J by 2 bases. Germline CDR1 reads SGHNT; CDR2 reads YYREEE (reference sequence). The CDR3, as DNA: TGTGCCAGCAGCATCGGACTAGCGGGGATACAAGAGACCCAGTACTTC. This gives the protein CASSIGLAGIQETQYF.

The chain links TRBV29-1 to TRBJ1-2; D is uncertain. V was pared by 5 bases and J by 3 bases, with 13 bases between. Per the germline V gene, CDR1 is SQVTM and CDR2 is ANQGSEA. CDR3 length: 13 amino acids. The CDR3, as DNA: TGCAGCGTTCGGACGAGGGAGCACTATGGCTACACCTTC. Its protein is CSVRTREHYGYTF.

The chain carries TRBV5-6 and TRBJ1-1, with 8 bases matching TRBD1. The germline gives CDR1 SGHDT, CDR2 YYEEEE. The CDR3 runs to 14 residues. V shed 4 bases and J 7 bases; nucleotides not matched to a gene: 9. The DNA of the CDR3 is TGTGCCAGCAGCCTAGGACAGGGCGGGTATGAAGCTTTCTTT. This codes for CASSLGQGGYEAFF.

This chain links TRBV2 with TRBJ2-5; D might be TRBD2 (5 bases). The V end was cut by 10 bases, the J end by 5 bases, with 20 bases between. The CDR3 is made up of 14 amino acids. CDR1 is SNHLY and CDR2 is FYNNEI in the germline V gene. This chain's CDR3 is CATTTGISSETQYF. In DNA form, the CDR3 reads TGTGCCACCACTACGGGAATTTCGTCGGAGACCCAGTACTTC.

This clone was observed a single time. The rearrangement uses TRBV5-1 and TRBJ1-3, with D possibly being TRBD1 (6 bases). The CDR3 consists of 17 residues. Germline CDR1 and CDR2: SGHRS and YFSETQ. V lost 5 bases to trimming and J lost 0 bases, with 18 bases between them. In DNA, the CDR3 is TGCGCCAGCAGTTATAGACCAGGGGCCCCCTCTGGAAACACCATATATTTT. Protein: CASSYRPGAPSGNTIYF.

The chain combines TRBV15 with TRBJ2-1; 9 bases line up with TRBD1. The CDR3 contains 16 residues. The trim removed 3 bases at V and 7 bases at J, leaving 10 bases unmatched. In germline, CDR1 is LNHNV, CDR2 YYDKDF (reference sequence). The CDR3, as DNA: TGTGCCACCAGCAGGTCGGGACAGGGAAAAAGGAATGAGCAGTTCTTC. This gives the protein CATSRSGQGKRNEQFF.

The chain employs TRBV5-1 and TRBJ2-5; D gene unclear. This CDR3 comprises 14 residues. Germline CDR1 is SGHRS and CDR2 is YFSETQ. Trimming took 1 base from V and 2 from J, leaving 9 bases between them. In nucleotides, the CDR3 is TGCGCCAGCAGCTTGTCAGGTCAACAAGAGACCCAGTACTTC. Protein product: CASSLSGQQETQYF.

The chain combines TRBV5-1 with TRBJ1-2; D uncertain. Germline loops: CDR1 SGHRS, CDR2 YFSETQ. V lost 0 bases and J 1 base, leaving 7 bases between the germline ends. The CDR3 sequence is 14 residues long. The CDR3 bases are TGCGCCAGCAGCTTGGGAGGGAATAACTATGGCTACACCTTC. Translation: CASSLGGNNYGYTF.

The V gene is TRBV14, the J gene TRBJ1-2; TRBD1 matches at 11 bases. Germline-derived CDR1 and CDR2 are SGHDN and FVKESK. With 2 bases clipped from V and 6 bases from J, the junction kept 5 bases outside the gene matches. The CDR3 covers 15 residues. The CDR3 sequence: CASSQTRTGGDGYTF. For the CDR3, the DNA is TGTGCCAGCAGCCAAACCCGGACAGGGGGCGATGGCTACACCTTC.

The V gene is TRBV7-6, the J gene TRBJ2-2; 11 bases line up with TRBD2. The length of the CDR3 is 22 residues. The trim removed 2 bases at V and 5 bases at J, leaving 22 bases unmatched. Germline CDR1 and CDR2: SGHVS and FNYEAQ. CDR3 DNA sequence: TGTGCCAGCAGCTTACACCCACCTTATAGCGGGAGGGCCAGGACGGGAACCGGGGAGCTGTTTTTT. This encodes CASSLHPPYSGRARTGTGELFF.

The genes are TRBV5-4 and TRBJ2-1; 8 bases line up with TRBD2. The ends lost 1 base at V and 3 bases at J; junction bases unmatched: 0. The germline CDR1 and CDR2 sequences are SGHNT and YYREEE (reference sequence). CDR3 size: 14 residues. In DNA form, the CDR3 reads TGTGCCAGCAGCTTGAGCGGGAGCTACAATGAGCAGTTCTTC. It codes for CASSLSGSYNEQFF.

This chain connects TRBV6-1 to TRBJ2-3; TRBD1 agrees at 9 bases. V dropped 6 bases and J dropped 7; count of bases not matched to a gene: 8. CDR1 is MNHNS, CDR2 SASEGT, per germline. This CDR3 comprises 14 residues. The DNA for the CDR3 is TGTGCCAGCAGGACGGACAGGGGAGAGAATACGCAGTATTTT. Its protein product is CASRTDRGENTQYF.

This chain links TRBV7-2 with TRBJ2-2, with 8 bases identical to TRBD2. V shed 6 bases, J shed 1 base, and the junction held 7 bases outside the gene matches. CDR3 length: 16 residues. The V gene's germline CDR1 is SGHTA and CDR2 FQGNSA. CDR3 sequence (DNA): TGTGCCAGCAGACCCCGGGGGGGGGTGAACACCGGGGAGCTGTTTTTT. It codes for CASRPRGGVNTGELFF.

The CDR3 region has the DNA TGTGCCAGCAGCTTCAACAGGGTCTCTGAAGCTTTCTTT. Its protein is CASSFNRVSEAFF. The chain couples TRBV7-2 to TRBJ1-1, with a weak D call TRBD1 (6 bases). This CDR3 is built from 13 residues. Trimming left V 3 bases short and J 6 bases short, with 11 bases between. The germline gives CDR1 SGHTA, CDR2 FQGNSA.

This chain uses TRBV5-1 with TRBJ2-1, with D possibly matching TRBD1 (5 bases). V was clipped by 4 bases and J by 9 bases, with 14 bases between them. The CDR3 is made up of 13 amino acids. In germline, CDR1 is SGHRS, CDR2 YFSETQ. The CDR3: CASSATQGGEQFF. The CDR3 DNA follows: TGCGCCAGCAGCGCCACCCAGGGCGGTGAGCAGTTCTTC.

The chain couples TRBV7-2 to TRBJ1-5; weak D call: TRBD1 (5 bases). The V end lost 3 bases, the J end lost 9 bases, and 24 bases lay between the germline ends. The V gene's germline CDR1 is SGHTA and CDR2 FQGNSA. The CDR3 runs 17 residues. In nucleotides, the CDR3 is TGTGCCAGCAGCTTTCGGCAGGGTCTCTTGGGGTGGGGGCCCCAGCATTTT. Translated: CASSFRQGLLGWGPQHF. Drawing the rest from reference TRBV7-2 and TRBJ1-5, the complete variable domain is GAGVSQSPSNKVTEKGKDVELRCDPISGHTALYWYRQSLGQGLEFLIYFQGNSAPDKSGLPSDRFSAERTGGSVSTLTIQRTQQEDSAVYLCASSFRQGLLGWGPQHFGDGTRLSIL.